These T cell receptor beta chains were read from a single sample in a study of molecular identifiers for immune sequencing clone quantification. MiXCR, run by TCRdb on the PCR reads, gives a single entry per CDR3 protein. This repertoire shows about 40,000 distinct CDR3 sequences, around 18% found once; its top ten account for about 7%. The sample comprised naive CD8+ T cells from blood, with Jurkat cell RNA spiked in. These TCRs come from a human donor in good health. Some libraries in this study had Jurkat cell RNA spiked in. The CDR3 runs from the conserved cysteine through the conserved F or W. D genes are given only for firm matches. Clone size is shown for a subset of rows, as once, few, many or a class of expanded clone.

j_gene,d_gene,v_gene,abundance,CDR3aa,CDR3nt
TRBJ2-7,NA,TRBV7-3,many,CASSPGVGLGYEQYF,TGTGCCAGCAGCCCAGGAGTAGGACTTGGCTACGAGCAGTACTTC
TRBJ2-5,TRBD1,TRBV12-3/TRBV12-4,few,CASRDPGQGAWETQYF,TGTGCCAGCAGAGATCCGGGACAGGGGGCGTGGGAGACCCAGTACTTC
TRBJ2-7,NA,TRBV4-2,many,CASSQDWGSYEQYF,TGTGCCAGCAGCCAAGATTGGGGATCCTACGAGCAGTACTTC
TRBJ2-1,TRBD1,TRBV7-9,many,CASSLVEGGDGEQFF,TGTGCCAGCAGCTTGGTAGAAGGGGGCGACGGTGAGCAGTTCTTC
TRBJ2-1,NA,TRBV7-9,few,CASSLAPSSYNEQFF,TGTGCCAGCAGTCTAGCGCCGAGCTCCTACAATGAGCAGTTCTTC
TRBJ2-3,NA,TRBV10-1,few,CASSGGVHTDTQYF,TGCGCCAGCAGTGGAGGGGTTCACACAGATACGCAGTATTTT
TRBJ2-4,NA,TRBV7-8,many,CASSATGTQKYF,TGTGCCAGCAGCGCAACCGGGACACAGAAGTACTTC
TRBJ1-1,NA,TRBV28,many,CASRHNGFRTEAFF,TGTGCCAGCAGACATAATGGGTTCCGGACTGAAGCTTTCTTT
TRBJ2-5,TRBD1,TRBV9,many,CASSAPTGGAGETQYF,TGTGCCAGCAGCGCACCTACAGGGGGCGCAGGGGAGACCCAGTACTTC
TRBJ1-1,NA,TRBV28,NA,CASRRGGAEAFF,TGTGCCAGCAGAAGAGGGGGGGCTGAAGCTTTCTTT
TRBJ2-3,NA,TRBV5-1,many,CASSFYDYTDTQYF,TGCGCCAGCAGCTTTTACGACTACACAGATACGCAGTATTTT
TRBJ2-7,TRBD1,TRBV13,NA,CASSLRTGASYEQYF,TGTGCCAGCAGCCTCAGGACAGGCGCATCCTACGAGCAGTACTTC
TRBJ2-7,NA,TRBV2,many,CASSGTISYEQYF,TGTGCCAGCAGTGGGACTATTTCCTACGAGCAGTACTTC
TRBJ2-7,NA,TRBV28,many,CASSLWGTVGEQYF,TGTGCCAGCAGTCTTTGGGGTACGGTCGGGGAGCAGTACTTC
TRBJ1-1,NA,TRBV7-9,many,CASSFQVTTEAFF,TGTGCCAGCAGCTTTCAGGTTACCACTGAAGCTTTCTTT
TRBJ2-1,TRBD1,TRBV4-3,NA,CASSQYGTGMNNEQFF,TGCGCCAGCAGCCAATATGGGACAGGGATGAACAATGAGCAGTTCTTC
TRBJ2-2,NA,TRBV27,many,CASSLSTAPGELFF,TGTGCCAGCAGTTTATCGACCGCACCCGGGGAGCTGTTTTTT
TRBJ1-2,NA,TRBV4-3,NA,CASSPGRGEYGYTF,TGCGCCAGCAGCCCGGGCAGGGGCGAATATGGCTACACCTTC
TRBJ2-1,NA,TRBV7-9,many,CASSPLGGASPPYNEQFF,TGTGCCAGCAGCCCCTTGGGCGGAGCTAGCCCCCCCTACAATGAGCAGTTCTTC
TRBJ2-7,TRBD2,TRBV4-3,many,CASSQGWLAGGYEQYF,TGCGCCAGCAGCCAAGGTTGGCTAGCGGGGGGTTACGAGCAGTACTTC
TRBJ2-7,NA,TRBV5-4,NA,CASSDVSGHHDEQYF,TGTGCCAGCAGCGACGTGTCAGGGCACCACGACGAGCAGTACTTC
TRBJ1-5,NA,TRBV7-9,few,CASSLGDSGNQPQHF,TGTGCCAGCAGCTTAGGTGACTCGGGGAATCAGCCCCAGCATTTT
TRBJ2-1,TRBD2,TRBV29-1,few,CSGRTSGYNEQFF,TGCAGCGGAAGGACTAGCGGGTACAATGAGCAGTTCTTC
TRBJ2-1,NA,TRBV5-6,many,CASSPGPAPGSNEQFF,TGTGCCAGCAGCCCCGGTCCTGCCCCGGGATCTAATGAGCAGTTCTTC
TRBJ2-7,NA,TRBV12-3/TRBV12-4,many,CASSSLLYEQYF,TGTGCCAGCAGTTCCCTCCTCTACGAGCAGTACTTC
TRBJ1-3,NA,TRBV28,NA,CASRPRGAGNTTYF,TGTGCCAGCAGACCTCGGGGGGCTGGAAACACCACATATTTT
TRBJ2-7,NA,TRBV2,many,CASRDYEQYF,TGTGCCAGCAGGGATTACGAGCAGTACTTC
TRBJ2-3,TRBD2,TRBV6-2/TRBV6-3,many,CASSYLAGGGTDTQYF,TGTGCCAGCAGTTATCTAGCGGGAGGTGGTACAGATACGCAGTATTTT
TRBJ2-5,TRBD2,TRBV5-7,NA,CASSLGQGGGQETQYF,TGTGCCAGCAGCTTGGGGCAGGGCGGGGGTCAAGAGACCCAGTACTTC
TRBJ2-1,NA,TRBV9,NA,CASSVEVSSYNEQFF,TGTGCCAGCAGCGTAGAGGTGAGCTCCTACAATGAGCAGTTCTTC
TRBJ2-7,TRBD1,TRBV10-3,many,CAMAGTGDEQYF,TGTGCCATGGCCGGGACAGGAGACGAGCAGTACTTC
TRBJ2-7,NA,TRBV15,many,CATSREFQARLYEQYF,TGTGCCACCAGCAGAGAGTTTCAGGCCCGACTCTACGAGCAGTACTTC
TRBJ2-3,NA,TRBV7-9,many,CASSTGAGYTDTQYF,TGTGCCAGCAGTACAGGGGCGGGGTACACAGATACGCAGTATTTT
TRBJ2-7,NA,TRBV19,NA,CATNPGLTSYEQYF,TGTGCCACCAATCCGGGGCTCACCTCCTACGAGCAGTACTTC
TRBJ2-6,NA,TRBV6-5,few,CASSYGPGANVLTF,TGTGCCAGCAGTTACGGGCCTGGGGCCAACGTCCTGACTTTC
TRBJ2-7,NA,TRBV4-3,many,CASSHGTRGYEQYF,TGCGCCAGCAGCCACGGGACCAGAGGGTACGAGCAGTACTTC
TRBJ2-1,NA,TRBV7-3,many,CASSSQGNEQFF,TGTGCCAGCAGCTCGCAGGGCAATGAGCAGTTCTTC
TRBJ2-3,NA,TRBV12-3/TRBV12-4,NA,CASTRGRDTQYF,TGTGCCAGCACAAGGGGCAGAGATACGCAGTATTTT
TRBJ2-3,NA,TRBV7-9,large,CASTGLAARSTDTQYF,TGTGCCAGCACCGGCTTAGCGGCTAGAAGCACAGATACGCAGTATTTT
TRBJ2-1,NA,TRBV7-9,NA,CASSFSRGGNHEQFF,TGTGCCAGCAGCTTTTCGCGTGGAGGGAACCATGAGCAGTTCTTC
TRBJ2-1,NA,TRBV9,few,CASSLTGTGDEQFF,TGTGCCAGCAGCTTAACCGGGACTGGCGATGAGCAGTTCTTC
TRBJ2-5,NA,TRBV10-3,NA,CASNRDGPLETQYF,TGTGCCAGCAACCGGGACGGCCCTCTTGAGACCCAGTACTTC
TRBJ1-5,TRBD1,TRBV4-2,many,CASSQGSAGPQGNEPQHF,TGTGCCAGCAGCCAAGGGAGCGCCGGGCCACAGGGGAACGAGCCCCAGCATTTT
TRBJ2-5,TRBD2,TRBV7-9,many,CASSSPPLAGEPEETQYF,TGTGCCAGCAGCTCGCCCCCTCTAGCGGGAGAACCAGAAGAGACCCAGTACTTC
TRBJ2-1,NA,TRBV27,many,CASSLRDEQFF,TGTGCCAGCAGTTTAAGGGATGAGCAGTTCTTC